Sequencing of this TCR beta chain was carried out in a study of OX40 agonist ivuxolimab in advanced cancers. As regards this clone: Antigen unknown.

Trimming removed 0 bases at V and 6 bases at J, with 10 bases between. CDR1 is SGHRS, CDR2 YFSETQ, per germline. The CDR3 sequence is 13 residues long. Study outcomes and limitations: Expanded peripheral T cell antigen specificity was not determined. On average, CD8+ T cells had more expanded clones than CD4+.

Assay used: immunoSEQ multiplex PCR; TCRdb lists only in-frame clones, some missing. The repertoire holds roughly 100,000 clones, around nine tenths seen once, with under 0.95% in the top ten. This sequence was found in an adult with an advanced solid tumor such as melanoma, head and neck, liver or kidney cancer. Source: CD4+ or CD8+ T cells sorted from blood, taken in a trial of the OX40 agonist ivuxolimab. The V call is TRBV5-1, the J call TRBJ2-7; D gene unclear. CDR3 residues: CASSLGLGGEQYF. In DNA, the CDR3 is TGCGCCAGCAGCTTGGGATTGGGTGGCGAGCAGTACTTC. Based on the CDR3 plus reference TRBV5-1 and TRBJ2-7, the full variable domain is KAGVTQTPRYLIKTRGQQVTLSCSPISGHRSVSWYQQTPGQGLQFLFEYFSETQRNKGNFPGRFSGRQFSNSRSEMNVSTLELGDSALYLCASSLGLGGEQYFGPGTRLTVT.